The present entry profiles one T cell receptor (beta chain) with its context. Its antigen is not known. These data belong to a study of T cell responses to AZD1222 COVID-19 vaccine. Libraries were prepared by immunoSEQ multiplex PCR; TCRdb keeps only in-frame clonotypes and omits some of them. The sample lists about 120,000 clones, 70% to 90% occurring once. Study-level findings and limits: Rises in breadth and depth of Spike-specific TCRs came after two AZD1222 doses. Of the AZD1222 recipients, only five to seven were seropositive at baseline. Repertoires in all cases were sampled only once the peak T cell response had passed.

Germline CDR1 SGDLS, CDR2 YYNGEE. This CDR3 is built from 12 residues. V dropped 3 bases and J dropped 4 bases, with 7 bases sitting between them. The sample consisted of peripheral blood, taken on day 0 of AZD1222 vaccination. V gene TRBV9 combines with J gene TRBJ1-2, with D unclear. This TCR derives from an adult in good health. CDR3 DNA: TGTGCCAGCAGCGCCCTCCGCTATGGCTACACCTTC. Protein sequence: CASSALRYGYTF.